The rows below give T cell receptor beta chains drawn from one sample of a study of identical twins. TCRdb ran MiXCR on the 5' RACE reads and lists one entry per CDR3 protein. The sample shows a few hundred thousand distinct CDR3 sequences, about 13% of them seen only once. This sample was also put to use in a study of yellow fever vaccine responses in identical twins.

The sequenced sample consisted of CD4+ T cells sorted from blood. The receptors originated from a woman under 30 in good health. Both conserved end residues are part of each CDR3. Each record gives: clone size, D gene, J gene, V gene, CDR3 DNA, CDR3 protein. The D gene is left open where the match is weak. Not all rows give a size; the values are once, few, many and, for expanded clones, a class.

few,-,TRBJ2-5,TRBV2,TGTGCCAGCAGTGAATGGGCTGCCAAGGAGACCCAGTACTTC,CASSEWAAKETQYF
few,TRBD2,TRBJ2-1,TRBV12-3/TRBV12-4,TGTGCCAGCAGTTTTCTCCTAGCGGGGGTGGGGAATGAGCAGTTCTTC,CASSFLLAGVGNEQFF
-,TRBD2,TRBJ2-1,TRBV7-9,TGTGCCAGCAGCTCTACCGGACTAGCGCGGAATGAGCAGTTCTTC,CASSSTGLARNEQFF
-,-,TRBJ1-6,TRBV6-5,TGTGCCAGCAGTTATGGGCGGGGGGATAATTCACCCCTCCACTTT,CASSYGRGDNSPLHF
-,-,TRBJ2-1,TRBV2,TGTGCCAGCAGTGTCCATGAGCAGTTCTTC,CASSVHEQFF
few,-,TRBJ2-3,TRBV7-9,TGTGCCAGCAGCTTAACAGGGCCAGATACGCAGTATTTT,CASSLTGPDTQYF
few,-,TRBJ1-2,TRBV3-1,TGTGCCAGCAGGTGGACGGGGGCAAACTATGGCTACACCTTC,CASRWTGANYGYTF
once,-,TRBJ1-2,TRBV6-5,TGTGCCACGAAGACGGGAGTAGATGGTGGCTACACCTTC,CATKTGVDGGYTF
few,TRBD2,TRBJ2-1,TRBV5-4,TGTGCCAGCAGCTTGGACCCTAGCGGGAGGGCCTACAATGAGCAGTTCTTC,CASSLDPSGRAYNEQFF
-,-,TRBJ2-1,TRBV2,TGTGCCAGCAGCCGTCCGGAGACTGGAGGGGAGCAGTTCTTC,CASSRPETGGEQFF
few,-,TRBJ1-2,TRBV10-3,TGTGCCATCAGTGACCCGACCCTCGGCTACACCTTC,CAISDPTLGYTF
-,TRBD2,TRBJ2-7,TRBV2,TGTGCCAGTACTAGCGGGGGGGCCTCTAACGAGCAGTACTTC,CASTSGGASNEQYF
-,TRBD2,TRBJ2-7,TRBV9,TGTGCCAGCAGCGTAGGGACTAGCGTTCCCTACGAGCAGTACTTC,CASSVGTSVPYEQYF
many,-,TRBJ1-6,TRBV28,TGTGCCAGCAGTCTGAAAATCAAAAGCTCCTATAATTCACCCCTCCACTTT,CASSLKIKSSYNSPLHF
few,TRBD1,TRBJ2-6,TRBV19,TGTGCCAGTAGTATAGTGAGGGGGCCTGGGGCCAACGTCCTGACTTTC,CASSIVRGPGANVLTF
-,TRBD2,TRBJ2-7,TRBV28,TGTGGAACTAGCGGGAGGCCCCACGAGCAGTACTTC,CGTSGRPHEQYF
few,-,TRBJ1-1,TRBV10-1,TGCGCCAGCAGAAGAAACAGAGAGAACACTGAAGCTTTCTTT,CASRRNRENTEAFF
-,TRBD2,TRBJ2-7,TRBV7-2,TGTGCCAGCAGCTTAGCGCCTAGCGGGAGTTACGAGCAGTACTTC,CASSLAPSGSYEQYF
-,-,TRBJ1-3,TRBV10-3,TGTGCCATTCAGACAGGCAGGCCTGGAAACACCATATATTTT,CAIQTGRPGNTIYF
once,-,TRBJ1-6,TRBV7-9,TGTGCCAGCAGCTTGTTCGGCTCCTATAATTCACCCCTCCACTTT,CASSLFGSYNSPLHF
few,-,TRBJ2-2,TRBV5-1,TGCGCCAGCAGCTTGTCGTTTAGTACCGGAAAGCCTAACACCGGGGAGCTGTTTTTT,CASSLSFSTGKPNTGELFF
few,-,TRBJ2-5,TRBV7-9,TGTGCCAGCAGCTTGCAGGGATATGGGGAGACCCAGTACTTC,CASSLQGYGETQYF
few,-,TRBJ2-5,TRBV7-2,TGTGCCAGCAGCTTAGCTATAGGGATCGGGCAGGGTAAAGTAACCCAGTACTTC,CASSLAIGIGQGKVTQYF
few,-,TRBJ2-6,TRBV6-5,TGTGCCAGCAGTTACAGGGTCGCCTCTGGGGCCAACGTCCTGACTTTC,CASSYRVASGANVLTF
-,-,TRBJ1-4,TRBV30,TGTGCCTGGAGTGTTTTTGAAAAACTGTTTTTT,CAWSVFEKLFF
few,-,TRBJ2-5,TRBV5-1,TGCGCCAGCAGCGGGGGAGGTTACCAAGAGACCCAGTACTTC,CASSGGGYQETQYF
few,-,TRBJ1-5,TRBV12-3/TRBV12-4,TGTGCCAGCAGGTCGACAGGCAACAATCAGCCCCAGCATTTT,CASRSTGNNQPQHF
many,TRBD1,TRBJ1-1,TRBV20-1,TGCAGTGCCGGACAGGGGCCCACTGAAGCTTTCTTT,CSAGQGPTEAFF
-,-,TRBJ2-3,TRBV6-1,TGTGCCAGCAGATCCCGGCCCGACGGACCTAGCACAGATACGCAGTATTTT,CASRSRPDGPSTDTQYF
few,TRBD2,TRBJ2-1,TRBV5-1,TGCGCCAGCAGCTCCGGGACTAGCGGGAGGGTTGAGCAGTTCTTC,CASSSGTSGRVEQFF
many,TRBD1,TRBJ1-1,TRBV3-1,TGTGCCAGCAGCCAAGCCTTACAGGGGGCGCGTCCTGAAGCTTTCTTT,CASSQALQGARPEAFF
few,-,TRBJ2-7,TRBV7-8,TGTGCCAGCAGCCTCAGAGGGGGTGGAGTAAACGAGCAGTACTTC,CASSLRGGGVNEQYF